These 4 T cell receptor beta chains were sequenced from one sample in a study of Ad26.COV2.S vaccination and SARS-CoV-2 variants. Clones were read by immunoSEQ multiplex PCR, and TCRdb kept only the in-frame ones, dropping some. The table has 350,000 to 500,000 clones, 90% seen once; the top ten hold around 4.2%. Described treatment: roughly 18 received Ad26.COV2.S at low or high dose, single or two shots; 5 received placebo; per-sample allocation not given. Samples came from day 63 after the first vaccine or placebo injection. The sample in question was peripheral blood, obtained in a trial of Ad26.COV2.S vaccine versus placebo. The receptors come from a person between 18 and 60 years old who received the Ad26.COV2.S COVID-19 vaccine or a placebo.

This rearrangement joins TRBV7-9 to TRBJ1-2; 8 bases align to TRBD1. CDR3 size: 15 residues. The germline V gene encodes CDR1 SEHNR and CDR2 FQNEAQ (reference sequence). V lost 1 base and J lost 2; bases outside the gene matches: 3. CDR3 residues: CASSLVDRANYGYTF. The CDR3 DNA sequence: TGTGCCAGCAGCTTAGTGGACAGGGCAAACTATGGCTACACCTTC.

The rearrangement uses TRBV6-5 and TRBJ2-3, with 10 bases fitting TRBD2. The V and J ends lost 10 bases and 5 bases, in that order; junction bases with no gene match: 6. The CDR3 spans 13 residues. The germline gives CDR1 MNHEY, CDR2 SVGAGI. This chain's CDR3 is CATLAGVKDTQYF. The CDR3 nucleotides are TGTGCCACCCTAGCGGGAGTAAAAGATACGCAGTATTTT.

In this sample, this clone turned up once. Different DNA sequences within this sample yield the same CDR3. The J gene is TRBJ2-7, the V gene TRBV12-3 or TRBV12-4; D gene uncertain. The V gene lost 4 bases and the J gene lost 4 bases, with 5 bases spanning the gap. The CDR3 is 11 residues long. CDR3 residues: CASSSSYEQYF. CDR3 sequence (DNA): TGTGCCAGCAGTTCGTCGTACGAGCAGTACTTC.

The chain is built from TRBV30 and TRBJ1-2; D remains unclear. V was pared by 2 bases and J by 2 bases, with 15 bases between. The CDR3 totals 15 residues. Looked up from germline, CDR1 is GTSNPN and CDR2 is SVGIG (reference sequence). DNA for the CDR3: TGTGCCTGGAGTCCCCCCGGAACTGGAAACTATGGCTACACCTTC. It codes for CAWSPPGTGNYGYTF.